These 11 T cell receptor beta chains came from one sample sequenced in a study of cytomegalovirus exposure and HLA in healthy donors. The PCR contained 60 Vbeta and 13 Jbeta primers. Only in-frame clones appear in the TCRdb table, and some are missing; sequencing was by immunoSEQ multiplex PCR. The sample contains 140,000 or so clones, 74% of which appear only once. The material sequenced was PBMCs. The source is a man aged 18 to 30 in good health and CMV-seropositive.

This chain connects TRBV29-1 to TRBJ1-2; 7 bases fit TRBD1. V shed 0 bases and J 8 bases; nucleotides not matched to a gene: 6. Germline-derived CDR1 and CDR2 are SQVTM and ANQGSEA. The CDR3 sequence is 13 residues long. Here the CDR3 DNA reads TGCAGCGTTGAAGAAGAGGGGGCGGGCGGCTACACCTTC. It translates to CSVEEEGAGGYTF.

This chain links TRBV5-1 with TRBJ2-5; unclear D gene. The CDR3 is 15 residues long. V lost 4 bases to trimming and J lost 1 base, with 14 bases between them. Germline V gives CDR1 SGHRS, CDR2 YFSETQ. CDR3 bases: TGCGCCAGCAGCCAAGGTAGCCCGATCCAAGAGACCCAGTACTTC. Protein: CASSQGSPIQETQYF.

DNA for the CDR3: TGTGCCAGCAGCTCGGGGCGGACTAGCGGGAGTACAGATACGCAGTATTTT. The encoded protein is CASSSGRTSGSTDTQYF. This rearrangement joins TRBV5-8 to TRBJ2-3, with 13 bases fitting TRBD2. V shed 3 bases, J shed 3 bases, and the junction held 7 bases outside the gene matches. The CDR3 loop spans 17 amino acids. Germline lookup yields CDR1 SGHTS and CDR2 YDEGEE.

This chain links TRBV5-6 with TRBJ2-7; D possibly corresponds to TRBD1 (6 bases). This CDR3 contains 15 residues. Trimming left V 4 bases short and J 6 bases short, with 20 bases between. Germline CDR1 reads SGHDT; CDR2 reads YYEEEE. Written as DNA, the CDR3 is TGTGCCAGCAGCGCCGGGGCAGGGGTGTGGGCCGAGCAGTACTTC. Protein: CASSAGAGVWAEQYF.

This chain links TRBV7-8 with TRBJ1-5; tentative D call: TRBD1 (5 bases). CDR1 is SGHVS, CDR2 FQNEAQ, per germline. Trimming shortened V by 1 base and J by 1 base, and 14 bases separated the two germline ends. The CDR3 has 17 amino acids. The chain's CDR3 is CASSLEGYRGSNQPQHF. The DNA of the CDR3 is TGTGCCAGCAGCTTAGAAGGATACCGGGGGAGCAATCAGCCCCAGCATTTT.

The chain couples TRBV29-1 to TRBJ2-6, with 7 bases that match TRBD1. This CDR3 has 17 residues. The germline CDR1 and CDR2 sequences are SQVTM and ANQGSEA. J gave up 0 bases and V 5 bases, and 10 bases lay outside the gene matches. In DNA, the CDR3 is TGCAGCGTTTTTATAGGGGGCCCAAACTCTGGGGCCAACGTCCTGACTTTC. Protein sequence: CSVFIGGPNSGANVLTF.

This clone occurred a few times. The gene calls are TRBV19 and TRBJ2-7; the D gene is possibly TRBD1 (6 bases). Looked up from germline, CDR1 is LNHDA and CDR2 is SQIVND (reference sequence). V gave up 6 bases and J gave up 0 bases, with 12 bases separating them. This CDR3 has 14 amino acids. The CDR3 here is CASRRAQGSYEQYF. CDR3 coding DNA: TGTGCCAGTAGGAGGGCACAGGGCTCCTACGAGCAGTACTTC.

The rearrangement uses TRBV5-4 and TRBJ2-7, with 10 positions matching TRBD1. The germline gives CDR1 SGHNT, CDR2 YYREEE (reference sequence). The CDR3 extends over 14 amino acids. V dropped 1 base and J dropped 5; count of bases not matched to a gene: 3. CDR3 amino acids: CASSLLGQGDEQYF. CDR3 coding DNA: TGTGCCAGCAGCTTGTTAGGACAGGGGGACGAGCAGTACTTC.

V and J are TRBV2 and TRBJ1-1, with TRBD1 matching 7 bases. Trimming cost V 4 bases and J 4 bases; bases outside gene matches: 12. The CDR3 runs 16 residues. CDR1 is SNHLY, CDR2 FYNNEI, per germline. CDR3 in DNA: TGTGCCAGCAGTGGCCCTCGACAGGGCGGGTTCACTGAAGCTTTCTTT. Its translation is CASSGPRQGGFTEAFF.

The chain employs TRBV14 and TRBJ1-6, with D perhaps TRBD1 (5 bases). CDR3 length: 21 amino acids. Germline CDR1 and CDR2: SGHDN and FVKESK. V lost 1 base and J 0 bases, leaving 22 bases between the germline ends. Here the CDR3 reads CASSQGQTLTPLSSYNSPLHF. CDR3 in DNA: TGTGCCAGCAGCCAAGGACAGACATTAACACCACTAAGCTCCTATAATTCACCCCTCCACTTT. Full variable domain (outside the CDR3, taken from reference TRBV14 and TRBJ1-6): EAGVTQFPSHSVIEKGQTVTLRCDPISGHDNLYWYRRVMGKEIKFLLHFVKESKQDESGMPNNRFLAERTGGTYSTLKVQPAELEDSGVYFCASSQGQTLTPLSSYNSPLHFGNGTRLTVT.

This chain joins TRBV4-1 and TRBJ1-1, with 10 bases aligning to TRBD1. Germline loops: CDR1 MGHRA, CDR2 YSYEKL. This CDR3 is 16 amino acids long. With 1 base clipped from V and 4 bases from J, the junction kept 6 bases outside the gene matches. CDR3 protein: CASSQGPWTGGTEAFF. In nucleotides, the CDR3 is TGCGCCAGCAGCCAAGGTCCCTGGACAGGGGGCACTGAAGCTTTCTTT.